This section outlines one T cell receptor beta chain sequence together with its context. The clone's antigen remains unknown. Per-base qualities were not stored, and no clone one base away is much larger. Whole blood was collected in K2EDTA tubes by collaborating institutions according to the institutions' own protocols. For TCRbeta analysis, collaborator samples were shipped as frozen whole blood, as isolated PBMCs, or as DNA extracted from either sample type. The data were taken from a study of blood T cell repertoires in COVID-19 (dated by TCRdb to the early 2020s). About the study as a whole: Samples covering the acute and convalescent phases of COVID-19 were provided by collaborators in the United States, Italy and Spain. Where available, HLA class I and class II types were obtained from metadata supplied by the sample provider rather than from assay-based typing. Sample metadata almost always included a de-identified subject ID, COVID-19 status, age in years and sex. Subjects who had been exposed to COVID-19, were actively infected with it, or had recovered from it provided the deeply sampled blood TCRbeta repertoires that made up the dataset. Samples came from the ongoing ImmuneRACE study (first 160 participants) plus 1,254 subjects from 6 global collaborators. The repertoires were made available in a free public database intended to serve as a resource for research on the immune response to SARS-CoV-2. The prospective study material was composed of cDNA or gDNA derived from T cells, B-cell-depleted T cells, or PBMCs. Points the paper makes about the study in general: Clinical and demographic metadata were provided uncurated, with the amount varying by source and participant.

The germline V gene (reference sequence) specifies WNHNN as CDR1 and SYGVQD as CDR2. The junction carries 16 bases between V and J, which are trimmed by 4 bases and 5 bases respectively. The CDR3 measures 15 amino acids from cysteine to phenylalanine. Of the read, only the CDR3 DNA is kept; its 45 bases are in frame from base 1. The immunoSEQ Assay, a bias-controlled multiplex PCR, was used to amplify TCRbeta CDR3 regions from genomic DNA. The original methods were these. The number of nucleated cells in each sample was estimated by amplification of reference gene primers within the assay. To quantify the absolute abundance of each unique TCRbeta CDR3 rearrangement, sequence reads were collapsed and filtered. For each sample, productive Simpson clonality was calculated by taking the square root of Simpson's diversity index across productive rearrangements. TCRdb limited this immuneACCESS table to in-frame rearrangements with V and J called. A share of clones is missing; checked studies link under half to unresolved V genes, and the rest is unexplained. The V and J calls and clone size come from that table; D and trimming were worked out from the DNA. The sample records 150,000 to 180,000 clones, around 78% of which are singletons. The ten most abundant clones make up around 1.7% of the sample.

The specimen was peripheral blood. The chain links TRBV10-1 with TRBJ2-3; D gene: possibly TRBD2, on 6 matching bases. The origin of this receptor is a man aged 80 or over with acute or convalescent COVID-19. The bases read TGCGCCAGCAGTGGGGCGGGACCCCAAAGAGATACGCAGTATTTT. It translates to CASSGAGPQRDTQYF.